The T cell receptor beta chain described here comes from a study of blood T cells in healthy people across ages (dated by TCRdb to 2014 to 2015). Turning to the overall study: Template switching captured roughly one uniquely barcoded TCR beta cDNA molecule per two T cells in model experiments. Donors were grouped into four age groups: young (average 16 years), middle-aged (around 39), aged (about 60) and long-lived (less than 85). For two donors (one aged 18 to 30 and one aged 80 or older), the study analyzed two additional independent replicas of 1 million unique cDNA reads from the same blood draw. Age-related changes in TCR beta repertoire diversity were measured in the study by deep sequencing normalized with unique cDNA molecular identifiers.

The roughly 39 donors, aged 6 to 90 years, were systemically healthy Caucasian individuals from Russia. Each donor gave about 11 milliliters of peripheral blood, drawn into EDTA-treated Vacutainer tubes. Ficoll-Paque density-gradient centrifugation was used to isolate PBMCs, with at least 6 million per sample. Trizol reagent was used to extract total RNA from the PBMCs, yielding at least 6 micrograms per sample. For every donor, flow cytometry on a PBMC aliquot measured the percentage of naive CD45RAhigh/CD27high T cells. The study at large found these results: Estimates of total diversity based on one million sequenced T cells were regarded as lower bounds and as underestimates. Conclusive comparison of naive and antigen-experienced compartments was prevented by the profiling of bulk unsorted PBMCs. Compared with the aged group, the long-lived group had more naive CD4+ T cells, fewer expanded clones and increased TCR diversity, suggesting age selection. There was a strong correlation between observed TCR beta diversity and the percentage of naive T cells measured by flow cytometry. Because donor CMV infection status was unknown, age-related changes in expanded clonotypes were potentially confounded. Observed TCR beta diversity per million T cells fell roughly linearly with age, and a significant reduction was already apparent by age roughly 40.

Library preparation employed 5' RACE. For sequencing, an Illumina HiSeq 2500 was employed. A second roughly 7 to 12 cycle PCR used a sample-barcoded 5' primer and a J-beta primer mix. A unique molecular identifier was introduced onto each TCR beta cDNA molecule by a template-switch 5' adaptor carrying 12 random nucleotides. Each sample yielded at least 2.5 million CDR3-containing paired-end reads. The Mint cDNA synthesis kit, primed by a TRBC-specific oligonucleotide, was used to synthesize first-strand cDNA from all RNA. Following uracil-DNA glycosylase treatment, a first 18-cycle PCR with universal primers M1SS and BC2_uni_R was performed on all cDNA. The original pipeline was this. Normalization of each sample was performed by random selection of 1 million high-quality reads, each carrying a distinct molecular identifier. Reads sharing molecular identifiers were discarded rather than binned into consensus sequences. MiTCR, with a Q25 quality threshold and the strictest error-elimination algorithm, was used for CDR3 identification, clonotype clustering and error correction. A nonparametric unseen species model with Euler transformation was used to estimate a lower bound on total TCR beta diversity. The raw public reads went through TCRdb reprocessing: fastp at Q25, MiXCR clone calling, in-frame beta chains kept. Here each entry gathers all rows of one CDR3 protein and keeps the most common genes and DNA. The V and J calls follow TCRdb's processing rather than the paper's. Here the sample has 750,000 or so distinct CDR3 sequences; 20% to 25% occur a single time. The ten largest clones represent roughly 9% of the sample.

From cysteine to phenylalanine, the CDR3 is 14 amino acids long. The DNA shown is the 42-base CDR3, in frame from base 1. Sequences SGHVS (CDR1) and FQNEAQ (CDR2) are obtained from the germline V gene. This clonotype came up a few times. Its antigen remains unidentified. One base away there is no much larger clone; base qualities are not given. This sample also belongs to another study, concerning T cells of mothers and their children. The second source states: Nine systemically healthy Caucasian individuals, comprising three mothers and their six children, were included as donors. cDNA synthesis used all of the extracted RNA, with roughly 1.5 ug of RNA in each 15 ul reaction. In the second PCR, sample barcodes and 2-4 random nucleotides were introduced via the M1S primer. Over 8.5 million TCR beta CDR3 reads were obtained for each mother, and 2.5 million to 3.5 million reads were obtained for each child. TCR recombination output is similarly shaped by thymic selection in related and unrelated pairs, with a minor effect exerted by inherited differences. Normalized repertoire overlap was always slightly but never significantly higher in related than unrelated mother-child pairs. No persistent microchimeric T cell clones were detected, at a sensitivity of about 100 clones per million clonotypes. In the study, deep NGS was used to compare the TCR beta repertoires of mothers and children, and features distinguishing related mother-child pairs from unrelated individuals were sought. Mothers averaged about 40 +/- 4 years of age and children averaged about 10 +/- 4 years. After adapter ligation was performed with NEBNext reagents, the libraries were sequenced on an Illumina HiSeq 2000 with 100+100 nt paired-end reads. To avoid cross-contamination, the mother libraries and the child libraries were prepared a month apart and sequenced in separate runs. Each donor had between roughly 500,000 and 2,100,000 distinct TCR beta clonotypes identified. Naive TCR beta clonotypes were estimated from low-frequency clonotypes matched to each donor's FACS-determined naive share, without sorting.

This TCR was sampled from a boy between 5 and 17 years old in good health. The material sequenced was blood. This chain is built from TRBV7-8 and TRBJ2-5; TRBD1 is perhaps the D gene, given 6 matching bases. The DNA matches TRBJ2-7 better at its end, which makes the J call doubtful. The base sequence is TGTGCCACCCCGTCGACAGGCCTCTCCTACGAGCAGTACTTC. Its amino acids are CATPSTGLSYEQYF.